These 5 T cell receptor beta chains were sequenced from one sample in a study of T-cell reconstitution after alpha-beta-depleted transplantation in children. Unique molecular identifiers were used to barcode this TCRbeta library. Each CDR3 protein gets one entry after TCRdb re-called the PCR reads with MiXCR. The profile shows around 380,000 distinct CDR3 sequences, roughly 11% of them singletons. The sequenced sample was PBMCs from the stem cell graft donor, obtained from the stem cell graft. The source of these receptors is a human donor who donated a stem cell graft to a child with acute myeloid leukemia.

This sequence joins TRBV20-1 and TRBJ2-2, with 7 bases lining up with TRBD1. Per germline, CDR1 DFQATT and CDR2 SNEGSKA (reference sequence). This CDR3 is built from 14 residues. Losses at the gene ends were 1 base for V and 6 bases for J; bases not matched to a gene: 5. This CDR3 is CSARAATGAGELFF. In DNA form, the CDR3 reads TGCAGTGCTAGAGCAGCCACAGGGGCCGGGGAGCTGTTTTTT.

This clonotype was detected only a few times. V usage is TRBV7-2 and J usage is TRBJ2-7; 8 bases agree with TRBD1. Per the germline V gene, CDR1 is SGHTA and CDR2 is FQGNSA. The CDR3 is 15 amino acids. V shed 4 bases, J shed 4 bases, and the junction held 9 bases outside the gene matches. This CDR3 reads CASSSPTDREYEQYF. The DNA of the CDR3 is TGTGCCAGCAGCTCCCCTACGGACAGGGAATACGAGCAGTACTTC.

This clonotype was recorded a few times. At one end the junction does not follow the germline gene, possibly because of a read error. J is TRBJ2-5 and V is TRBV7-9, with 10 nucleotides matching TRBD1. The CDR3 has 14 residues. The V gene's germline CDR1 is SEHNR and CDR2 FQNEAQ (reference sequence). The DNA of the CDR3 is TGTCCCAGCAGCGCCGGGACAGGGGTGGAGACCCAGTACTTC. Translated: CPSSAGTGVETQYF.

This rearrangement joins TRBV3-1 to TRBJ2-7, with 7 bases that match TRBD1. The CDR3 extends over 14 amino acids. The germline CDR1 and CDR2 sequences are LGHDT and YNNKEL (reference sequence). The J segment lost 6 bases and the V segment lost 0 bases, leaving 5 bases of the junction unmatched. CDR3 bases: TGTGCCAGCAGCCAAGACGAGAGGGGGCTCGAGCAGTACTTC. As protein: CASSQDERGLEQYF.

CDR3 sequence: CASSLFSGYNEQFF. In DNA, the CDR3 is TGTGCCAGCAGCTTATTTTCAGGATACAATGAGCAGTTCTTC. The V call is TRBV7-9, the J call TRBJ2-1; D call uncertain. Trimming shortened V by 2 bases and J by 4 bases, and 9 bases separated the two germline ends. The CDR3 spans 14 residues. Germline CDR1 and CDR2: SEHNR and FQNEAQ (reference sequence).